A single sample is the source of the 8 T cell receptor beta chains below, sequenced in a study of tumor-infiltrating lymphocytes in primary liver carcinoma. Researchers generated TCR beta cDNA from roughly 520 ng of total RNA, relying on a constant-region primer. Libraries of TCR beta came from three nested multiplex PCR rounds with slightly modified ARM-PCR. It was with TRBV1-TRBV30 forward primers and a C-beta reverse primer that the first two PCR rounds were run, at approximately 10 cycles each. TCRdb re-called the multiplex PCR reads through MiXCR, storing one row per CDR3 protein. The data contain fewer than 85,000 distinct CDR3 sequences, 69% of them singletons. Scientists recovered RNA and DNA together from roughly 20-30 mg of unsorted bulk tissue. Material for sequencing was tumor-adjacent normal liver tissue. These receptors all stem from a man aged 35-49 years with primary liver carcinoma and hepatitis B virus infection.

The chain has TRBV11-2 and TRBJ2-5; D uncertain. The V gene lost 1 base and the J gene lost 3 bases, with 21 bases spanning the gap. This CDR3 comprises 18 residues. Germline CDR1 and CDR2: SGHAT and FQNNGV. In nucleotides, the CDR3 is TGTGCCAGCAGCTTAGCTGGGCTAACCCTGGGAAAAAAAGAGACCCAGTACTTC. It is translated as CASSLAGLTLGKKETQYF.

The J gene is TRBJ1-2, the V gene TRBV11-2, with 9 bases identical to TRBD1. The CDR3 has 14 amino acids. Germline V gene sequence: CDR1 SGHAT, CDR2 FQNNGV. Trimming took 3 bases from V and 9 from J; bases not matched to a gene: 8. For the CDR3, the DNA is TGTGCCAGCAGCTTTGGGACAGGGAGATTTCGCTACACCTTC. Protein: CASSFGTGRFRYTF.

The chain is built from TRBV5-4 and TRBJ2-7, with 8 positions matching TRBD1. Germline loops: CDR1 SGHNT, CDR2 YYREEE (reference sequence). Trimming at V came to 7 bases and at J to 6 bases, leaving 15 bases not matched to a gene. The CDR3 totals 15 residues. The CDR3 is CASGSGTGARGEQYF. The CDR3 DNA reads TGTGCCAGCGGTTCTGGGACAGGCGCGAGAGGCGAGCAGTACTTC. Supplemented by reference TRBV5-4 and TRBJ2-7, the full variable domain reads ETGVTQSPTHLIKTRGQQVTLRCSSQSGHNTVSWYQQALGQGPQFIFQYYREEENGRGNFPPRFSGLQFPNYSSELNVNALELDDSALYLCASGSGTGARGEQYFGPGTRLTVT.

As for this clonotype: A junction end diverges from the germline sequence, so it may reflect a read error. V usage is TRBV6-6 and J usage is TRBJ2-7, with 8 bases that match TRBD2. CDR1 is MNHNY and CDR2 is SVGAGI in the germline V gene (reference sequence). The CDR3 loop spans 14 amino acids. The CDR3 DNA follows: TGTGTCAGCAGTCCCGGGACTAGAGGATACGAGCAGTACTTC. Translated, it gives CVSSPGTRGYEQYF.

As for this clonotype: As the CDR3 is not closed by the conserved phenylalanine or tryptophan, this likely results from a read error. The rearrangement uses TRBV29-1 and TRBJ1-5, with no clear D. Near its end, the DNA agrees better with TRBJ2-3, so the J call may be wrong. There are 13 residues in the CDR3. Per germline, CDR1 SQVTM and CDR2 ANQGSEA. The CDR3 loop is CSVEASPDQPQYI. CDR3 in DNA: TGCAGCGTTGAAGCCAGCCCGGATCAGCCCCAGTATATT.

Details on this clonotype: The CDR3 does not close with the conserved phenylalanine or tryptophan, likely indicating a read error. The CDR3 is CVSSLGLGAYEQYL. CDR3 nucleotides: TGTGTCAGCAGTCTCGGACTAGGCGCCTACGAGCAGTACCTC. V and J are TRBV12-3 or TRBV12-4 and TRBJ2-7; 7 nucleotides match TRBD2. The CDR3 length is 14 residues.

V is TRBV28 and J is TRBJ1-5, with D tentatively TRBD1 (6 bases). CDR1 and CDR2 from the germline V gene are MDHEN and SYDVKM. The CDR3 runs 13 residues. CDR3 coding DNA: TGTGTCATTTCCACAGGGCCACGTCAGCCCCAGCATTTT. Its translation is CVISTGPRQPQHF.

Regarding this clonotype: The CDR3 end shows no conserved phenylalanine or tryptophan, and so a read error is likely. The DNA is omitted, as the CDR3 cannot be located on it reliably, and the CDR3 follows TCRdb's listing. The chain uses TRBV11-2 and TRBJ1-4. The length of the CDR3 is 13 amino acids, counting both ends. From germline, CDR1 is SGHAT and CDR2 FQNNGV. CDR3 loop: CASSADLSEELLL.